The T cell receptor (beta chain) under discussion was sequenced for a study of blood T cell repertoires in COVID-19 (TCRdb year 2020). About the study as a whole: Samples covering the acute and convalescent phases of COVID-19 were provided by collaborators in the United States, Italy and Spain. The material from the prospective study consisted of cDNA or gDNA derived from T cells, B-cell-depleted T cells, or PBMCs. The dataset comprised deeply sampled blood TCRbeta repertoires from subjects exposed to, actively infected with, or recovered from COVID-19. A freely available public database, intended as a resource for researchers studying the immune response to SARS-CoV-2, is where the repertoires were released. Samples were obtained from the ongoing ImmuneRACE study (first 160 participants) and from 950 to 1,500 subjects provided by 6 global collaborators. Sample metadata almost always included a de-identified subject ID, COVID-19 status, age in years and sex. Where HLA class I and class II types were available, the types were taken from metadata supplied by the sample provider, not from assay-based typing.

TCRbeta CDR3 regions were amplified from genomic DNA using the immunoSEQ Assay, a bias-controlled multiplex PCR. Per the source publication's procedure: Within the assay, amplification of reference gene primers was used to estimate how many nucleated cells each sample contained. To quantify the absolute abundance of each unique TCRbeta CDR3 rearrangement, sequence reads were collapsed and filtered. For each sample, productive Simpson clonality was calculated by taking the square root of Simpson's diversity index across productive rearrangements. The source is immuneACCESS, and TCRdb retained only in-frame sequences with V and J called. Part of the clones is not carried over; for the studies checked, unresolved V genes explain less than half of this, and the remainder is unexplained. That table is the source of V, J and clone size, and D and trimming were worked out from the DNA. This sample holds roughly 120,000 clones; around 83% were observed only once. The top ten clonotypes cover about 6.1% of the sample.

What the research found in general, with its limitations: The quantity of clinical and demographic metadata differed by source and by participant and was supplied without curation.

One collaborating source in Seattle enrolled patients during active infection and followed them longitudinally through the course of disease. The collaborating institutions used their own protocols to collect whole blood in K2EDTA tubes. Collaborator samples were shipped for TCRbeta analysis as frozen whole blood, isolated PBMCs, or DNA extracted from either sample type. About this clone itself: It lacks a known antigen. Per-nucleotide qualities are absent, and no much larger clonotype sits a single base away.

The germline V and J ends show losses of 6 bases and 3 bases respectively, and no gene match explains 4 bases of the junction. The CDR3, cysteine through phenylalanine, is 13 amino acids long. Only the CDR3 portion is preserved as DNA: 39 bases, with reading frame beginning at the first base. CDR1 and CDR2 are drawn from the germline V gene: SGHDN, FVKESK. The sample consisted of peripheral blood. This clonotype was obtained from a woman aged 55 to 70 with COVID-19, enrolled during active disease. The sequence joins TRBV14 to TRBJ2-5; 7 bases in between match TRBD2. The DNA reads TGTGCCAGCAGACTTCTAGCGGAAGAGACCCAGTACTTC. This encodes CASRLLAEETQYF.